This TCR beta chain was recorded in a study of blood T cell repertoires in COVID-19. The data were produced by immunoSEQ multiplex PCR, yet TCRdb's version contains in-frame clones alone and is incomplete. Of about 46,000 clones detected, 87% appear once; the ten largest clones hold approximately 16%. The CDR3 consists of 16 residues. V gave up 4 bases and J gave up 8 bases; unmatched junction bases: 9. The germline V gene encodes CDR1 SGHTA and CDR2 FQGNSA. Sequencing was performed on peripheral blood. The chain couples TRBV7-2 to TRBJ2-1, with 12 bases that match TRBD2. This TCR derives from a human donor in a cohort sampled during active COVID-19. CDR3 DNA: TGTGCCAGCAGCTCCCTGACTAGCGGGAGTATTTATGAGCAGTTCTTC. It is translated as CASSSLTSGSIYEQFF. Full variable domain (rest looked up from reference TRBV7-2 and TRBJ2-1): GAGVSQSPSNKVTEKGKDVELRCDPISGHTALYWYRQSLGQGLEFLIYFQGNSAPDKSGLPSDRFSAERTGGSVSTLTIQRTQQEDSAVYLCASSSLTSGSIYEQFFGPGTRLTVL.